This T cell receptor (beta chain) derives from a study of T cells after yellow fever vaccination. Note on this clonotype: What it binds is not known.

In germline, CDR1 is LGHNA, CDR2 YSLEER. This CDR3 has 18 residues. V was trimmed by 3 bases and J by 6 bases, leaving 23 bases between them. TCRdb reanalysed the 5' RACE reads using MiXCR and keeps one entry per CDR3 protein. The table shows 500,000 to 650,000 distinct CDR3 sequences, with less than 20% occurring only once. Findings and limits, study-wide: Overall, a small share of clonotypes was seen in both CD4 and CD8 compartments.

The TCR was taken from a man aged 18 to 30 who received the YFV17D yellow fever vaccine. The V and J genes are TRBV4-3 and TRBJ2-2; no firm D call. The sample in question was PBMCs, obtained around 5 days after the first yellow fever vaccination. The DNA for the CDR3 is TGCGCCAGCAGCCAGGGTGGTTGGGGATCGTGGGCACCCGGGGAGCTGTTTTTT. As protein: CASSQGGWGSWAPGELFF.